This T cell receptor beta chain was found in a study of blood T cell repertoires in COVID-19. Germline CDR1 and CDR2: LGHDT and YNNKEL (reference sequence). The CDR3 is made up of 13 amino acids. V dropped 2 bases and J dropped 5; count of bases not matched to a gene: 1. For this clone: This specimen includes other DNA sequences encoding the same CDR3.

Using immunoSEQ multiplex PCR, the repertoire was profiled, and TCRdb retains in-frame clones only, with some absent. The profile shows roughly 340,000 clones, more than 75% of them singletons. The V call is TRBV3-1 (or the pseudogene TRBV3-2), the J call TRBJ2-5; 8 bases are a match to TRBD1. The receptor's source is a woman aged 50 to 60 with COVID-19, enrolled during active disease. Sequencing was done on a sample of peripheral blood. The CDR3, as DNA: TGTGCCAGCAGCCAAAACAGGGGGGAGACCCAGTACTTC. Its translation is CASSQNRGETQYF.